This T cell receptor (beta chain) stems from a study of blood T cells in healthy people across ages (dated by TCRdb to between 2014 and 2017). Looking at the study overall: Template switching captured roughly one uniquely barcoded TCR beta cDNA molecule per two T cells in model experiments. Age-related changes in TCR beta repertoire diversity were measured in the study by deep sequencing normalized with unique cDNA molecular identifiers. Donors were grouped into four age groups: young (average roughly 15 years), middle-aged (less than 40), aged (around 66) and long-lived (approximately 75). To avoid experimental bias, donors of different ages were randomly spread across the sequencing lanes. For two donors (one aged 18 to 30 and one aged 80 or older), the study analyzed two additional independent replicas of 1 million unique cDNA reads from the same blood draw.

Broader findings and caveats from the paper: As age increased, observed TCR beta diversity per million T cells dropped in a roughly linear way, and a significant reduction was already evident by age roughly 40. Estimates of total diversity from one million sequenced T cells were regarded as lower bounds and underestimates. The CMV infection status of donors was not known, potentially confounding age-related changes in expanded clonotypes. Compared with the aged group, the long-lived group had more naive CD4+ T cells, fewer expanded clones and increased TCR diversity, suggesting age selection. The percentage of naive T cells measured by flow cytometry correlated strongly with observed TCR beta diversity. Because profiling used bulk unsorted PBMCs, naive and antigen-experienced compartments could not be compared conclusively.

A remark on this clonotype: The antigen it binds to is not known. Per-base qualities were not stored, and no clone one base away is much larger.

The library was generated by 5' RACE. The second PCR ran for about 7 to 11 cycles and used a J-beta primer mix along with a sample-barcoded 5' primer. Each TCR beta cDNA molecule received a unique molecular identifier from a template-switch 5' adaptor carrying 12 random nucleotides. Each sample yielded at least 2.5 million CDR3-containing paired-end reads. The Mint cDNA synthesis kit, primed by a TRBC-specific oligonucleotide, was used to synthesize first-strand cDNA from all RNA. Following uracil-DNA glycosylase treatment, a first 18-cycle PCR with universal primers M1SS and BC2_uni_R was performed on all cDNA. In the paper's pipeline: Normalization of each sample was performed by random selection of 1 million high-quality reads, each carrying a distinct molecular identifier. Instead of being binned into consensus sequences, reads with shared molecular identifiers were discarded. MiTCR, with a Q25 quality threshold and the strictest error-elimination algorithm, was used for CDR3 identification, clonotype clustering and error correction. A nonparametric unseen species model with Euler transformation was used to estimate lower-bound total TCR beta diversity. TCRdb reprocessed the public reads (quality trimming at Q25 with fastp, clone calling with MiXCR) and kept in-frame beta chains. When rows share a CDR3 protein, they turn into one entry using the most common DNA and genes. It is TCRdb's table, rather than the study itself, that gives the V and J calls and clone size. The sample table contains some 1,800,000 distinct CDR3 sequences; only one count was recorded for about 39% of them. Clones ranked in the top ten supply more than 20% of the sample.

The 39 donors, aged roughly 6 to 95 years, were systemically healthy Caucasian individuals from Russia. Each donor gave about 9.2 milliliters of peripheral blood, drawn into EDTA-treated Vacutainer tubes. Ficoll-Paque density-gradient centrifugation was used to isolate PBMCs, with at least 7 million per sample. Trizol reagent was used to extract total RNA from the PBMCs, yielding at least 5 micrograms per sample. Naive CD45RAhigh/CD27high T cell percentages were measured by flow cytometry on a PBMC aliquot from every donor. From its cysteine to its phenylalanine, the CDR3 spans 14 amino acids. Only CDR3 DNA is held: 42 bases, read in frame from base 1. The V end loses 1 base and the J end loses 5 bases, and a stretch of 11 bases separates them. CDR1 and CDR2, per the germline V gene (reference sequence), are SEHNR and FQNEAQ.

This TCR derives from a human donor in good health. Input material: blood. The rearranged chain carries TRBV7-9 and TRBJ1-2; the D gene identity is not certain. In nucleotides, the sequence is TGTGCCAGCAGCTTAGATGAGGGTTGGTATGGCTACACCTTC. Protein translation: CASSLDEGWYGYTF.